This T cell receptor (beta chain) was captured by sequencing in a study of shared T cell receptors in the human thymus. Assay used: immunoSEQ multiplex PCR; TCRdb lists only in-frame clones, some missing. The table includes approximately 760,000 clones, approximately 85% detected once. Trimming took 3 bases from V and 10 from J, leaving 15 bases between them. This CDR3 contains 13 residues. The V gene's germline CDR1 is SGHDN and CDR2 FVKESK. These data also formed part of another study, on human thymus T cells. That paper adds: Samples came from healthy Finnish infants during open corrective cardiac surgery. Obtained as resections during corrective heart surgery, the thymus tissue was then studied. Thymic as well as blood repertoires seemed to favor certain V and J genes unevenly. A high degree of thymic repertoire overlap among unrelated individuals was reported in related research.

The J gene is TRBJ2-5, the V gene TRBV14; D is possibly TRBD1 (5 bases). The sample was thymocytes. The sequence was collected from a girl in the first two years of life with a congenital heart defect. The CDR3 loop reads CASSHDGQGNQYF. In DNA form, the CDR3 reads TGTGCCAGCAGCCATGATGGGCAGGGCAACCAGTACTTC.